This passage covers 20 T cell receptor beta chains from one sample sequenced in a study of a mutant IDH1 vaccine in newly diagnosed glioma. Noted time point: week 47, end of study. The content of each vaccine dose was 300 ug of mutant IDH1 20-mer peptide, and topical imiquimod accompanied it. The repertoire was sequenced with immunoSEQ multiplex PCR; TCRdb's copy has only in-frame clones and lacks some. The repertoire consists of 75,000 to 95,000 clones, with roughly 91% occurring once and the leading ten covering 0.6% to 0.95%. These receptors' antigens are unknown. The specimen was PBMCs, collected from a glioma patient whose treatment included an IDH1 peptide vaccine. The receptors originated from a woman aged 45-59 years with glioma.

This sequence joins TRBV7-9 and TRBJ1-4; 7 bases map to TRBD1. The CDR3 has 14 residues. Germline CDR1 reads SEHNR; CDR2 reads FQNEAQ (reference sequence). V lost 5 bases and J lost 8; bases outside the gene matches: 8. CDR3 DNA: TGTGCCAGCAGCCCTCACAGGGGAGGGGAAAAACTGTTTTTT. Residues: CASSPHRGGEKLFF.

CDR3 in DNA: TGTGCCAGCAGCTCAGGGGGCGGCCATGAAAAACTGTTTTTT. It translates to CASSSGGGHEKLFF. The V and J genes are TRBV7-9 and TRBJ1-4, with 8 nucleotides matching TRBD1. There are 14 residues in the CDR3. Trimming at V came to 4 bases and at J to 6 bases, leaving 4 bases not matched to a gene. Germline loops: CDR1 SEHNR, CDR2 FQNEAQ (reference sequence).

Note on this clone: The junction does not match germline at one end; this may be a read error. The V call is TRBV7-2, the J call TRBJ2-1; 12 nucleotides match TRBD2. Per germline, CDR1 SGHTA and CDR2 FQGNSA. The CDR3 is 16 amino acids. The CDR3 region is CAGSSLTSGRGNEQFF. CDR3 DNA sequence: TGTGCCGGCAGCTCCTTGACTAGCGGGAGAGGGAATGAGCAGTTCTTC.

The chain combines TRBV9 with TRBJ2-1; no clear D. The CDR3 covers 15 residues. Trimming took off 0 bases at V and 8 bases at J, with 15 bases between the two ends. From germline, CDR1 is SGDLS and CDR2 YYNGEE. CDR3 nucleotide sequence: TGTGCCAGCAGCGTAGGTGGCTCGGCTGGGGATGAGCAGTTCTTC. Encoded protein: CASSVGGSAGDEQFF.

The CDR3: CASSHTSGQNTGELFF. The CDR3, as DNA: TGCGCCAGCAGCCATACTAGCGGGCAAAACACCGGGGAGCTGTTTTTT. V gene TRBV5-1 combines with J gene TRBJ2-2, with 9 bases aligning to TRBD2. V was pared by 4 bases and J by 2 bases, with 6 bases of the junction left unmatched. CDR3 length: 16 amino acids. Germline V gene lookup returns CDR1 SGHRS and CDR2 YFSETQ. Variable domain in full (rest from reference TRBV5-1 and TRBJ2-2): KAGVTQTPRYLIKTRGQQVTLSCSPISGHRSVSWYQQTPGQGLQFLFEYFSETQRNKGNFPGRFSGRQFSNSRSEMNVSTLELGDSALYLCASSHTSGQNTGELFFGEGSRLTVL.

Note on this clone: This specimen includes other DNA sequences encoding the same CDR3. The chain recombines TRBV5-6 with TRBJ1-5; D not certain. Germline-derived CDR1 and CDR2 are SGHDT and YYEEEE. This CDR3 spans 14 amino acids. V was trimmed by 1 base and J by 7 bases, leaving 12 bases between them. In nucleotides, the CDR3 is TGTGCCAGCAGCTTGCCGGGCACCGGACAGCCCCAGCATTTT. Amino acids: CASSLPGTGQPQHF. The entire variable domain, with the rest obtained from reference TRBV5-6 and TRBJ1-5, is as follows: DAGVTQSPTHLIKTRGQQVTLRCSPKSGHDTVSWYQQALGQGPQFIFQYYEEEERQRGNFPDRFSGHQFPNYSSELNVNALLLGDSALYLCASSLPGTGQPQHFGDGTRLSIL.

This clone was seen only once. CDR3 coding DNA: TGTGCCAGCAGTTTACGCGGAGTGGGCTCTAACTATGGCTACACCTTC. Translated, it gives CASSLRGVGSNYGYTF. This sequence joins TRBV27 and TRBJ1-2, with D unclear. V lost 2 bases and J lost 0, with 13 bases in between. This CDR3 region has 16 residues. From germline, CDR1 is MNHEY and CDR2 SMNVEV (reference sequence).

The chain joins TRBV6-1 to TRBJ1-5; D may be TRBD1 (5 bases). Deletions cut 4 bases from V and 3 bases from J, with 25 bases between. The CDR3 extends over 19 amino acids. Per the germline V gene, CDR1 is MNHNS and CDR2 is SASEGT. The DNA for the CDR3 is TGTGCCAGCAGTGCCCTTCTAGACCTCGGGGACGCATACAATCAGCCCCAGCATTTT. Protein: CASSALLDLGDAYNQPQHF.

CDR3 DNA: TGTGCCAGCAGTTTAAGAGGGCCGGAGACCCAGTACTTC. It codes for CASSLRGPETQYF. This chain joins TRBV28 and TRBJ2-5; TRBD2 might be the D (5 bases). Germline assignment: CDR1 MDHEN and CDR2 SYDVKM. Trimming removed 2 bases from V and 5 bases from J, with 9 bases in between. The CDR3 is 13 residues long.

The chain combines TRBV4-1 with TRBJ1-5; D gene ambiguous. This CDR3 contains 16 residues. Deletions cut 1 base from V and 11 bases from J, with 21 bases between. The germline CDR1 and CDR2 sequences are MGHRA and YSYEKL. The CDR3 coding sequence is TGCGCCAGCAGCCAAGGAGCCGTCCTCTCCTTAGGAGCCCAGCATTTT. This gives the protein CASSQGAVLSLGAQHF.

This rearrangement joins TRBV7-3 to TRBJ2-3, with D hard to call. Germline V gives CDR1 SGHTA, CDR2 FQGTGA. The V end lost 0 bases, the J end lost 0 bases, and 7 bases lay between the germline ends. The CDR3 totals 15 residues. The CDR3 DNA reads as TGTGCCAGCAGCTTAACGGGGTCTAGCACAGATACGCAGTATTTT. This codes for CASSLTGSSTDTQYF.

The chain uses TRBV28 and TRBJ1-1; 7 positions match TRBD1. The CDR3 contains 15 residues. The ends lost 6 bases at V and 5 bases at J; junction bases unmatched: 12. CDR1 and CDR2 (germline): MDHEN, SYDVKM. CDR3 sequence: CASSSPPDRFTEAFF. The CDR3 DNA reads TGTGCCAGCAGCTCCCCACCGGACAGGTTTACTGAAGCTTTCTTT.

The V and J genes are TRBV30 and TRBJ1-5; D not resolved. Germline CDR1 and CDR2: GTSNPN and SVGIG (reference sequence). The V end lost 0 bases, the J end lost 2 bases, and 5 bases lay between the germline ends. The CDR3 spans 13 residues. CDR3 loop: CAWSVRGNQPQHF. The CDR3 DNA follows: TGTGCCTGGAGTGTACGGGGCAATCAGCCCCAGCATTTT.

This clone was counted a single time. The genes are TRBV6-5 and TRBJ2-7; the D is unclear. The germline gives CDR1 MNHEY, CDR2 SVGAGI. V was clipped by 3 bases and J by 0 bases, with 12 bases between them. The CDR3 runs 15 residues. The CDR3 sequence is CASSYYDTYSYEQYF. CDR3 DNA: TGTGCCAGCAGTTATTACGATACTTACTCCTACGAGCAGTACTTC.

The CDR3 DNA sequence: TGTGCCAGCAGCTTAAGGGCGGGCGGGACCCCATACGAGCAGTACTTC. It yields the protein CASSLRAGGTPYEQYF. V usage is TRBV7-8 and J usage is TRBJ2-7; possible D gene TRBD2, 6 bases. The CDR3 is 16 residues long. CDR1 SGHVS and CDR2 FQNEAQ come from the germline V gene. Trimming left V 2 bases short and J 4 bases short, with 18 bases between.

This clone came up once. The CDR3, as DNA: TGTGCCAGCAGCCAAGGGTCCGGGGCCTACGAGCAGTACTTC. This gives the protein CASSQGSGAYEQYF. The V gene is TRBV4-2, the J gene TRBJ2-7; the D gene is possibly TRBD2 (5 bases). The CDR3 length is 14 residues. The germline CDR1 and CDR2 sequences are LGHNA and YNFKEQ. V was trimmed by 1 base and J by 2 bases, leaving 9 bases between them.

The J gene is TRBJ1-5, the V gene TRBV9, with D maybe TRBD1 (5 bases). The ends were cut back, 3 bases at V and 3 bases at J, with 10 bases in the middle. This CDR3 is built from 14 residues. Germline V lookup: CDR1 SGDLS, CDR2 YYNGEE. CDR3: CASSGDGNNQPQHF. The CDR3 coding sequence is TGTGCCAGCAGCGGGGACGGCAACAATCAGCCCCAGCATTTT.

The gene calls are TRBV5-1 and TRBJ2-2; tentative D call: TRBD1 (5 bases). The CDR3 is made up of 14 amino acids. Trimming shortened V by 5 bases and J by 3 bases, and 11 bases separated the two germline ends. CDR1 is SGHRS and CDR2 is YFSETQ in the germline V gene. CDR3 DNA sequence: TGCGCCAGCAGTGGGGTAGGGGACACCGGGGAGCTGTTTTTT. This encodes CASSGVGDTGELFF.

V is TRBV4-1 and J is TRBJ2-1, with 8 bases fitting TRBD2. Germline V gene sequence: CDR1 MGHRA, CDR2 YSYEKL. With 5 bases clipped from V and 5 bases from J, the junction kept 8 bases outside the gene matches. This CDR3 has 15 residues. The DNA of the CDR3 is TGCGCCAGCAGCTTTTTAGCGGGACTAAACAATGAGCAGTTCTTC. Residues: CASSFLAGLNNEQFF.

The CDR3 sequence is CASSGQGTSGEKLFF. The CDR3 DNA reads as TGCGCCAGCAGCGGACAGGGGACCAGTGGAGAAAAACTGTTTTTT. The chain combines TRBV5-1 with TRBJ1-4; 9 bases map to TRBD1. The CDR3 spans 15 residues. Germline trimming cut 4 bases from V and 8 bases from J; bases unmatched to any gene: 9. CDR1 is SGHRS and CDR2 is YFSETQ in the germline V gene.